This T cell receptor beta chain was sequenced for a study of blood T cell repertoires in COVID-19. Data came from immunoSEQ multiplex PCR; TCRdb stores just in-frame clones and leaves some out. Altogether about 35,000 clones are present, 91% being singletons, with the ten largest covering 2% to 2.5%. Per the germline V gene, CDR1 is LGHDT and CDR2 is YNNKEL (reference sequence). The CDR3 has 16 amino acids. V lost 4 bases, J lost 5 bases, and 11 bases stayed unmatched. The V gene is TRBV3-1 (or the pseudogene TRBV3-2), the J gene TRBJ2-5; 9 nucleotides align to TRBD1. The sequenced sample consisted of peripheral blood. The TCR was taken from a man between 45 and 60 years old with active COVID-19. The chain's CDR3 is CASSPDRTGEGETQYF. DNA for the CDR3: TGTGCCAGCAGCCCTGACCGGACAGGGGAGGGGGAGACCCAGTACTTC.